Below are 31 T cell receptor beta chains sequenced from a single sample in a study of human T cells and chemical hapten exposure. Described time point: patch test 2, 6 weeks after DPC sensitization. Stated treatment: therapeutic diphenylcyclopropenone sensitization with weekly scalp DPC. TCRdb used MiXCR to reprocess the RACE reads, holding one entry per CDR3 protein. The sample lists 70,000 to 90,000 distinct CDR3 sequences, about 10% occurring once. Sequenced material: whole blood, taken in connection with sensitization to the hapten diphenylcyclopropenone (DPC). These receptors all come from a woman aged 45-60 years with alopecia areata. Some clones in this sample may be carry-over from other donors' samples.

This clonotype was seen only a few times. CDR3 DNA: TGCGCCAGCAGGAGACAGGGAATGAACACTGAAGCTTTCTTT. This encodes CASRRQGMNTEAFF. The chain recombines TRBV5-1 with TRBJ1-1; 7 bases match TRBD1. The length of the CDR3 is 14 residues. V shed 5 bases and J 0 bases; nucleotides not matched to a gene: 4. The germline CDR1 and CDR2 sequences are SGHRS and YFSETQ.

This clonotype showed up many times. The chain links TRBV6-6 to TRBJ1-5, with TRBD1 identical over 8 bases. J lost 0 bases, V lost 2 bases, and 3 bases had no gene match. The CDR3 contains 16 residues. CDR1 and CDR2 from the germline V gene are MNHNY and SVGAGI (reference sequence). The CDR3 here is CASSYAGQDSNQPQHF. In DNA form, the CDR3 reads TGTGCCAGCAGTTACGCGGGACAGGATAGCAATCAGCCCCAGCATTTT.

This clonotype showed up just once. This chain uses TRBV6-5 with TRBJ2-2, with D maybe TRBD1 (5 bases). The germline gives CDR1 MNHEY, CDR2 SVGAGI. The CDR3 has 14 residues. Between the trimmed V and J ends, which lost 6 bases and 6 bases, there was a span of 14 bases. CDR3 DNA sequence: TGTGCCAGCAGACGACCCGTAGGGGCCGGGGAGCTGTTTTTT. Its protein product is CASRRPVGAGELFF.

This clonotype was counted many times. The chain carries TRBV5-6 and TRBJ1-2, with D unclear. Trimming left V 4 bases short and J 5 bases short, with 15 bases between. The CDR3 has 14 residues. Per germline, CDR1 SGHDT and CDR2 YYEEEE. The CDR3 DNA sequence: TGTGCCAGCAGCCGAGGCCGTCCGGTTTATGGCTACACCTTC. Translation gives CASSRGRPVYGYTF.

This clonotype was seen repeatedly, ten times or more. The V and J genes are TRBV19 and TRBJ2-7; 10 bases fit TRBD2. The CDR3 is made up of 14 amino acids. The trim removed 4 bases at V and 5 bases at J, leaving 5 bases unmatched. Germline values: CDR1 LNHDA, CDR2 SQIVND (reference sequence). The DNA for the CDR3 is TGTGCCAGTAGTACCCCGGGACTAGCGAACGAGCAGTACTTC. Translation: CASSTPGLANEQYF.

This clonotype was found many times. This chain connects TRBV12-3 or TRBV12-4 to TRBJ2-7, with D unclear. Trimming shortened V by 8 bases and J by 5 bases, and 16 bases separated the two germline ends. The CDR3 spans 13 residues. CDR3 region: CASAKALDNEQYF. CDR3 coding DNA: TGTGCCAGCGCGAAGGCTTTAGATAACGAGCAGTACTTC.

This chain connects TRBV30 to TRBJ2-7, with D uncertain. Germline V gene data show CDR1 as GTSNPN and CDR2 as SVGIG (reference sequence). Deletions cut 2 bases from V and 5 bases from J, with 10 bases between. The CDR3 runs to 12 residues. Here the CDR3 DNA reads TGTGCCTGGAGTCTTTCCAGGAACGAGCAGTACTTC. Encoded protein: CAWSLSRNEQYF.

This clonotype was detected many times. The chain is built from TRBV7-9 and TRBJ1-1; 7 nucleotides match TRBD1. V was pared by 8 bases and J by 5 bases, with 14 bases of the junction left unmatched. In germline, CDR1 is SEHNR, CDR2 FQNEAQ (reference sequence). The CDR3 is 15 amino acids. The DNA for the CDR3 is TGTGCCAGCTACCACAGTGACAGGGAAAATACTGAAGCTTTCTTT. This encodes CASYHSDRENTEAFF.

This clonotype was seen a few times. The CDR3 DNA sequence: TGTGCCAGCAGTTTAATTTCGAAGGAGACTGAGCAGTTCTTC. It yields the protein CASSLISKETEQFF. The rearrangement links TRBV12-3 or TRBV12-4 to TRBJ2-1; no reliable D call. CDR3 length: 14 amino acids. V gave up 2 bases and J gave up 9 bases, with 14 bases separating them.

This clonotype has ten or more counts. This chain links TRBV12-5 with TRBJ2-2; the D is unclear. The germline V gene has CDR1 LGHNT and CDR2 FRNRAP. The CDR3 contains 11 residues. Trimming took off 2 bases at V and 6 bases at J, with 1 base between the two ends. The CDR3 spells CASGLPGELFF. The CDR3 DNA follows: TGTGCTAGTGGTTTGCCCGGGGAGCTGTTTTTT.

The rearrangement uses TRBV21-1 and TRBJ2-7; TRBD1, the D gene given by the table, was not confirmed from the DNA. TRBV21-1 is listed as a pseudogene. There are 15 residues in the CDR3. The CDR3 reads CASSLTGGKAYEQYF. The CDR3 bases are TGTGCCAGCAGTCTAACAGGGGGGAAGGCCTACGAGCAGTACTTC.

This clonotype has a count of ten or more. The V call is TRBV28, the J call TRBJ1-5; D is unclear. Germline V gene sequence: CDR1 MDHEN, CDR2 SYDVKM. The CDR3 covers 12 residues. V gave up 2 bases and J gave up 11 bases, with 10 bases separating them. CDR3 sequence reads: CASSLQASSQHF. CDR3 sequence (DNA): TGTGCCAGCAGTTTACAGGCGTCGTCCCAGCATTTT. Full variable domain (rest looked up from reference TRBV28 and TRBJ1-5): DVKVTQSSRYLVKRTGEKVFLECVQDMDHENMFWYRQDPGLGLRLIYFSYDVKMKEKGDIPEGYSVSREKKERFSLILESASTNQTSMYLCASSLQASSQHFGDGTRLSIL.

This clonotype was detected ten times or more. The J gene is TRBJ2-3, the V gene TRBV5-1; 12 bases are a match to TRBD2. This CDR3 has 17 amino acids. The V segment lost 3 bases and the J segment 2 bases; nucleotides outside the gene matches: 7. Germline V gene lookup returns CDR1 SGHRS and CDR2 YFSETQ. This CDR3 reads CASSSALAGGYTDTQYF. The CDR3 bases are TGCGCCAGCAGCTCCGCACTAGCGGGAGGATACACAGATACGCAGTATTTT.

This clonotype was recorded many times. The chain links TRBV4-2 to TRBJ2-1, with 11 bases that match TRBD2. The CDR3 covers 17 residues. Trimming removed 1 base from V and 8 bases from J; junction bases left unmatched: 10. In germline, CDR1 is LGHNA, CDR2 YNFKEQ. CDR3 sequence (DNA): TGTGCCAGCAGCCAAGGGTCTACTAGCGGGAGTCTTGATGAGCAGTTCTTC. Its protein is CASSQGSTSGSLDEQFF.

The sample holds a few counts of this clonotype. The J gene is TRBJ2-5, the V gene TRBV9, with TRBD1 matching 9 bases. After removal of 2 bases from V and 4 bases from J, the junction contained 6 bases not matched to a gene. Germline values: CDR1 SGDLS, CDR2 YYNGEE. This CDR3 is built from 15 residues. The DNA of the CDR3 is TGTGCCAGCAGCGTTAACACAGGGGGCGCAGAGACCCAGTACTTC. It yields the protein CASSVNTGGAETQYF.

This clonotype was observed many times. The V call is TRBV6-2 or TRBV6-3, the J call TRBJ2-5; 10 nucleotides match TRBD2. The ends lost 6 bases at V and 6 bases at J; junction bases unmatched: 10. Germline V lookup: CDR1 MNHEY, CDR2 SVGEGT. This CDR3 region has 15 residues. The CDR3 DNA reads as TGTGCCAGCAGCCCTAGCGGGAGACCCCCGCAGACCCAGTACTTC. Protein sequence: CASSPSGRPPQTQYF.

This clonotype was seen ten or more times. The chain is built from TRBV12-3 or TRBV12-4 and TRBJ2-2; D could derive from TRBD1 or TRBD2 (5 bases each). The CDR3 consists of 12 residues. V was pared by 6 bases and J by 6 bases, with 8 bases between. The chain's CDR3 is CASRRGAGELFF. The CDR3, as DNA: TGTGCCAGCAGGAGGGGTGCCGGGGAGCTGTTTTTT.

This clonotype was recorded many times. V gene TRBV4-3 combines with J gene TRBJ2-3, with D perhaps TRBD2 (5 bases). V was trimmed by 0 bases and J by 2 bases, leaving 12 bases between them. Germline loops: CDR1 LGHNA, CDR2 YSLEER. CDR3 length: 16 amino acids. The CDR3 region has the DNA TGCGCCAGCAGCCAAGATATAGGACTGGCCACAGATACGCAGTATTTT. Amino acids: CASSQDIGLATDTQYF.

The rearrangement uses TRBV6-5 and TRBJ1-3, with a weak D call TRBD1 (5 bases). CDR3 size: 11 residues. Germline values: CDR1 MNHEY, CDR2 SVGAGI. V lost 10 bases to trimming and J lost 9 bases, with 13 bases between them. The DNA for the CDR3 is TGTGCCACCGGGTGGGGGAGCACCATATATTTT. It yields the protein CATGWGSTIYF.

V usage is TRBV3-1 and J usage is TRBJ2-1; TRBD1 agrees at 10 bases. The CDR3 totals 15 residues. Germline V gives CDR1 LGHDT, CDR2 YNNKEL (reference sequence). Trimming cost V 5 bases and J 7 bases; bases outside gene matches: 8. CDR3 DNA sequence: TGTGCCAGCAGCTTGTATGGACAGGGGGGGAATGAGCAGTTCTTC. Encoded protein: CASSLYGQGGNEQFF.

This chain joins TRBV27 and TRBJ1-5, with 11 bases fitting TRBD1. Germline CDR1 reads MNHEY; CDR2 reads SMNVEV (reference sequence). CDR3 size: 20 residues. With V trimmed by 6 bases and J by 0 bases, 16 bases remained unmatched. CDR3 sequence: CASSPRLGTGGSYSNQPQHF. CDR3 coding DNA: TGTGCCAGCAGCCCTAGGCTGGGGACAGGGGGTTCCTATAGCAATCAGCCCCAGCATTTT.

This clonotype was seen a few times. CDR3 nucleotide sequence: TGTGCCTGGAGTGCGGCAGCGCTAGCTTACAATGAGCAGTTCTTC. Translating gives CAWSAAALAYNEQFF. This sequence joins TRBV30 and TRBJ2-1, with TRBD2 as a possible D gene (5 bases). With 1 base removed from V and 4 bases from J, the gap between germline ends came to 14 bases. CDR1 and CDR2 from the germline V gene are GTSNPN and SVGIG (reference sequence). This CDR3 spans 15 amino acids.

This chain uses TRBV15 with TRBJ2-3, with D perhaps matching TRBD1 or TRBD2 (5 bases each). The CDR3 is made up of 17 amino acids. With 3 bases removed from V and 1 base from J, the gap between germline ends came to 17 bases. CDR1 is LNHNV, CDR2 YYDKDF, per germline (reference sequence). CDR3 in amino acids: CATSRSGTLLGTDTQYF. DNA of the CDR3: TGTGCCACCAGCAGGTCGGGGACCCTCTTGGGCACAGATACGCAGTATTTT.

This clonotype was counted ten times or more. This rearrangement joins TRBV19 to TRBJ1-5, with 9 bases that match TRBD1. Per germline, CDR1 LNHDA and CDR2 SQIVND (reference sequence). The CDR3 length is 15 residues. The V segment lost 5 bases and the J segment 6 bases; nucleotides outside the gene matches: 8. In DNA, the CDR3 is TGTGCCAGTAGTCTCTACCTACAGGGGGCTCAGCCCCAGCATTTT. Translation gives CASSLYLQGAQPQHF. The complete variable domain, with remaining parts taken from reference TRBV19 and TRBJ1-5, reads DGGITQSPKYLFRKEGQNVTLSCEQNLNHDAMYWYRQDPGQGLRLIYYSQIVNDFQKGDIAEGYSVSREKKESFPLTVTSAQKNPTAFYLCASSLYLQGAQPQHFGDGTRLSIL.

This clonotype was picked up a small number of times. The rearrangement links TRBV20-1 to TRBJ2-1; 12 bases align to TRBD2. Trimming at V came to 6 bases and at J to 0 bases, leaving 9 bases not matched to a gene. The CDR3 covers 17 residues. Germline lookup yields CDR1 DFQATT and CDR2 SNEGSKA (reference sequence). The DNA of the CDR3 is TGCAGTGCCCACTCGGGACTAGCGGGTAGCTCCTACAATGAGCAGTTCTTC. This sequence encodes CSAHSGLAGSSYNEQFF.

This chain links TRBV29-1 with TRBJ2-1; no reliable D call. Trimming left V 4 bases short and J 4 bases short, with 8 bases between. The CDR3 runs 12 residues. Per germline, CDR1 SQVTM and CDR2 ANQGSEA. The CDR3 is CSVGLSYNEQFF. CDR3 nucleotides: TGCAGCGTTGGATTGTCTTACAATGAGCAGTTCTTC.

This clonotype has ten or more counts. The rearrangement uses TRBV18 and TRBJ1-5, with D unclear. CDR1 is KGHSH and CDR2 is LQKENI in the germline V gene. Trimming stripped 2 bases from V and 2 bases from J, with 4 bases between. The CDR3 totals 13 residues. CDR3 sequence: CASSPKGNQPQHF. DNA of the CDR3: TGTGCCAGCTCACCAAAGGGCAATCAGCCCCAGCATTTT.

This clonotype has only a few counts. J is TRBJ1-1 and V is TRBV5-1; 7 positions match TRBD1. The V gene end was trimmed by 3 bases and the J gene end by 7 bases; junction bases not matched to a gene: 3. The CDR3 loop spans 12 amino acids. Per germline, CDR1 SGHRS and CDR2 YFSETQ. The CDR3 loop is CASSYDRDEAFF. The CDR3 coding sequence is TGCGCCAGCAGCTATGACAGGGATGAAGCTTTCTTT.

This clonotype has a count of ten or more. The gene calls are TRBV21-1 and TRBJ1-1; TRBD1, the table's D call, was not compared with the DNA. TRBV21-1 is tagged as a pseudogene. The CDR3 contains 14 residues. DNA for the CDR3: TGTGCCAGCAGCAAAAGACAGGGGTCCACTGAAGCTTTCTTT. Protein sequence: CASSKRQGSTEAFF.

CDR3 DNA: TGTGCCAGCAGCTTAGGCTGGGGACGGGAGAACACTGAAGCTTTCTTT. It encodes CASSLGWGRENTEAFF. The chain recombines TRBV7-8 with TRBJ1-1; weak D call: TRBD1 (5 bases). Germline V gives CDR1 SGHVS, CDR2 FQNEAQ. CDR3 length: 16 residues. V shed 1 base and J shed 1 base, with 13 bases lying between them. Filled out from reference TRBV7-8 and TRBJ1-1, the complete variable domain reads GAGVSQSPRYKVAKRGQDVALRCDPISGHVSLFWYQQALGQGPEFLTYFQNEAQLDKSGLPSDRFFAERPEGSVSTLKIQRTQQEDSAVYLCASSLGWGRENTEAFFGQGTRLTVV.

The table lists this clonotype with many counts. The chain recombines TRBV15 with TRBJ2-7; a possible D gene is TRBD2 (5 bases). The V and J ends lost 0 bases and 2 bases respectively, with 8 bases between them. The CDR3 contains 14 residues. Germline V gene data show CDR1 as LNHNV and CDR2 as YYDKDF (reference sequence). CDR3: CATSRDPGTYEQYF. In nucleotides, the CDR3 is TGTGCCACCAGCAGAGATCCCGGGACCTACGAGCAGTACTTC.